This is a list of T cell receptor beta chains from one sample in a study of somatic mutations in cytotoxic T cells in rheumatoid arthritis. Sequencing was performed with immunoSEQ multiplex PCR; in TCRdb, only in-frame clones are kept and a portion is missing. The data show around 20,000 clones, around 67% seen once. The sample was CD8+ T cells sorted from blood. Receptors were obtained from an adult with rheumatoid arthritis. Both conserved end residues are trimmed from each CDR3. The order of the fields is J gene, V gene, CDR3 protein.

TRBJ1-4	TRBV27	ASRPGQGPNEKLF
TRBJ2-7	TRBV29-1	SAVMGDSFSYEQY
TRBJ2-5	TRBV6-6	ASSYSTGEETQY
TRBJ2-2	TRBV2	ASSEVGPWELF
TRBJ2-5	TRBV7-2	ASSLSRGIGRGETQY
TRBJ1-2	TRBV6-5	ASRDRSYGYT
TRBJ2-3	TRBV19	ASTERLGDTQY
TRBJ2-2	TRBV4-3	ASSQEPFLTGELF
TRBJ2-5	TRBV13	ASSFSRGMETQY
TRBJ2-7	TRBV10-2	ASSPLGYEQY
TRBJ2-3	TRBV7-9	ASSLGTGGTQY
TRBJ1-1	TRBV2	ASSGQTGMNTEAF